This T cell receptor (beta chain) is from a study of beta chain features in type 1 diabetes. Notes on this clone: Antigen specificity is unknown.

The sequenced template was cDNA made from the entire isolated RNA. The assay was immunoSEQ multiplex PCR, and TCRdb's table has in-frame clones only and misses some. The data show roughly 53,000 clones, around 45% seen once. Study-wide points: For Type 1 diabetes patients, all four CD4+ subsets carried TCRB CDR3s that were moderately but significantly shorter. At VDJ recombination sites, type 1 diabetes patients had fewer insertions and more deleted nucleotides.

Sequenced input: Tregs from blood. The TCR sequence derives from a man aged 25 to 40 with type 1 diabetes.

This CDR3 reads CASSLRGQGTDTQYF. The CDR3 bases are TGTGCCAGCAGTTTACGGGGACAGGGAACAGATACGCAGTATTTT. The V and J genes are TRBV27 and TRBJ2-3; 9 bases match TRBD1. The V gene end was trimmed by 2 bases and the J gene end by 3 bases; junction bases not matched to a gene: 3. The CDR3 sequence is 15 residues long. Germline CDR1 MNHEY, CDR2 SMNVEV (reference sequence).